The next 9 T cell receptor beta chains were all read from a single sample in a study of CD8 T cells in Susac syndrome (dated by TCRdb to between 2017 and 2020). The library came from the immunoSEQ multiplex PCR assay. RNA was extracted using the RNeasy kit, and about 0.5 to 1 ug of the RNA was reverse transcribed with random hexamers. TCRdb reprocessing: public reads trimmed at Q25 with fastp, clones called with MiXCR, in-frame beta chains kept. Entries are consolidated by CDR3 protein sequence, retaining the most common genes and DNA. The sample yields roughly 200,000 distinct CDR3 sequences; roughly 94% were counted once. The biggest ten clones account for 0.07% to 0.095% of the sample. The material sequenced was CD4+ T cells from PBMCs. The receptors stem from a human donor with multiple sclerosis.

The rearrangement joins TRBV3-1 to TRBJ1-2, with TRBD1 identical over 7 bases. CDR3 size: 13 residues. Germline V CDR1 and CDR2: LGHDT, YNNKEL (reference sequence). With 5 bases clipped from V and 10 bases from J, the junction kept 10 bases outside the gene matches. CDR3 sequence reads: CASSSTLTGPYTF. The CDR3 bases are TGTGCCAGCAGCTCCACTTTGACAGGGCCCTACACCTTC. The variable domain in full, completed from reference TRBV3-1 and TRBJ1-2, reads DTAVSQTPKYLVTQMGNDKSIKCEQNLGHDTMYWYKQDSKKFLKIMFSYNNKELIINETVPNRFSPKSPDKAHLNLHINSLELGDSAVYFCASSSTLTGPYTFGSGTRLTVV.

The rearrangement joins TRBV29-1 to TRBJ2-5; TRBD2 agrees at 8 bases. The CDR3 has 14 residues. Trimming cost V 3 bases and J 4 bases; bases outside gene matches: 7. Germline CDR1 and CDR2: SQVTM and ANQGSEA. CDR3 DNA sequence: TGCAGCGTTGATCGGGGGGGGTCCGGAGAGACCCAGTACTTC. This sequence encodes CSVDRGGSGETQYF.

The chain links TRBV9 to TRBJ2-5, with D possibly being TRBD2 (6 bases). Deletions cut 0 bases from V and 5 bases from J, with 8 bases between. Looked up from germline, CDR1 is SGDLS and CDR2 is YYNGEE. The CDR3 is 13 residues long. For the CDR3, the DNA is TGTGCCAGCAGCGTAGGGGGGGAGGAGACCCAGTACTTC. Translated, it gives CASSVGGEETQYF.

The chain is built from TRBV3-1 and TRBJ2-1, with unresolved D. CDR1 and CDR2 (germline): LGHDT, YNNKEL (reference sequence). V was clipped by 2 bases and J by 9 bases, with 14 bases between them. The CDR3 runs to 14 residues. The CDR3 DNA reads TGTGCCAGCAGCCAAAACCCAGCTTCCGGTGAGCAGTTCTTC. Residues: CASSQNPASGEQFF.

The CDR3 reads CASSRLTGPASGGYTF. CDR3 in DNA: TGTGCCAGCAGCCGGTTAACAGGGCCCGCTTCAGGAGGCTACACCTTC. J is TRBJ1-2 and V is TRBV3-1, with D perhaps matching TRBD1 (6 bases). The CDR3 consists of 16 residues. Germline CDR1 is LGHDT and CDR2 is YNNKEL (reference sequence). The V end lost 4 bases, the J end lost 8 bases, and 23 bases lay between the germline ends.

The J gene is TRBJ2-5, the V gene TRBV10-3, with 7 bases that match TRBD1. The CDR3 spans 13 residues. V was pared by 11 bases and J by 4 bases, with 10 bases of the junction left unmatched. Germline V gene data show CDR1 as ENHRY and CDR2 as SYGVKD. The CDR3 region is CAVQRQGAETQYF. The CDR3 DNA follows: TGTGCCGTACAGCGACAGGGCGCAGAGACCCAGTACTTC.

The chain carries TRBV3-1 and TRBJ2-7; 7 bases align to TRBD1. V was clipped by 4 bases and J by 2 bases; unmatched bases: 8. Germline V gene data show CDR1 as LGHDT and CDR2 as YNNKEL (reference sequence). This CDR3 has 15 residues. CDR3 region: CASSPSGQATYEQYV. CDR3 nucleotides: TGTGCCAGCAGCCCCTCCGGACAGGCTACCTACGAGCAGTACGTC.

The chain recombines TRBV29-1 with TRBJ2-3; 9 bases line up with TRBD1. The CDR3 totals 12 residues. With 6 bases clipped from V and 4 bases from J, the junction kept 2 bases outside the gene matches. From germline, CDR1 is SQVTM and CDR2 ANQGSEA. In nucleotides, the CDR3 is TGCAGCGTGGGGACAGGGCCAGATACGCAGTATTTT. Translation gives CSVGTGPDTQYF.

This sequence joins TRBV28 and TRBJ2-3, with D perhaps matching TRBD1 or TRBD2 (5 bases each). This CDR3 comprises 14 residues. CDR1 is MDHEN and CDR2 is SYDVKM in the germline V gene. V shed 4 bases and J shed 1 base, with 9 bases lying between them. CDR3 in DNA: TGTGCCAGCAGTTCCTTGGGGGGCACAGATACGCAGTATTTT. Its protein product is CASSSLGGTDTQYF.